The 29 T cell receptor beta chains listed next were all sequenced from one sample in a study of cytomegalovirus exposure and HLA in healthy donors. Both 60 Vbeta primers and 13 Jbeta primers went into the PCR. The method was immunoSEQ multiplex PCR; TCRdb's version includes in-frame clones alone and lacks a portion of them. The data hold 150,000 to 200,000 clones, with roughly 80% observed a single time. The sample comprised PBMCs. These receptor sequences come from a man aged 50-60 years in good health and CMV-seropositive.

The J gene is TRBJ2-5, the V gene TRBV27; 10 bases line up with TRBD2. Germline trimming cut 1 base from V and 3 bases from J; bases unmatched to any gene: 17. CDR3 length: 20 residues. The V gene's germline CDR1 is MNHEY and CDR2 SMNVEV (reference sequence). CDR3 loop: CASSLYPSGSPLPGKETQYF. CDR3 DNA: TGTGCCAGCAGTTTATATCCTAGCGGGAGCCCCCTCCCTGGGAAAGAGACCCAGTACTTC.

The chain is built from TRBV27 and TRBJ1-2; no reliable D call. The V gene's germline CDR1 is MNHEY and CDR2 SMNVEV (reference sequence). The CDR3 consists of 11 residues. Trimming stripped 5 bases from V and 6 bases from J, with 7 bases between. In DNA form, the CDR3 reads TGTGCCAGCAGTGCCGGTAATGGCTACACCTTC. Encoded protein: CASSAGNGYTF.

CDR3 coding DNA: TGTGCCAGCAGCTTGGCAGGGGACACTGAAGCTTTCTTT. This gives the protein CASSLAGDTEAFF. This chain links TRBV5-4 with TRBJ1-1; TRBD1 is a possible D gene (6 bases). The V gene's germline CDR1 is SGHNT and CDR2 YYREEE (reference sequence). Trimming removed 0 bases at V and 3 bases at J, with 6 bases between. The CDR3 sequence is 13 residues long.

V gene TRBV4-2 combines with J gene TRBJ1-2; 10 nucleotides agree with TRBD1. The CDR3 is made up of 14 amino acids. With V trimmed by 6 bases and J by 1 base, 2 bases remained unmatched. Germline-derived CDR1 and CDR2 are LGHNA and YNFKEQ. In DNA, the CDR3 is TGTGCCAGCAGTGGACAGGGGGATAACTATGGCTACACCTTC. This gives the protein CASSGQGDNYGYTF.

J is TRBJ1-1 and V is TRBV6-5, with 7 bases that match TRBD1. V lost 6 bases and J lost 3; bases outside the gene matches: 10. In germline, CDR1 is MNHEY, CDR2 SVGAGI. This CDR3 contains 15 residues. CDR3: CASRRQTGSDTEAFF. As DNA, the CDR3 is TGTGCCAGCAGACGGCAGACAGGGTCGGACACTGAAGCTTTCTTT.

The rearrangement links TRBV6-6 to TRBJ2-6; no clear D gene. The CDR3 totals 15 residues. The germline V gene encodes CDR1 MNHNY and CDR2 SVGAGI (reference sequence). V gave up 3 bases and J gave up 2 bases, with 8 bases separating them. CDR3: CASSYSQAGANVLTF. CDR3 DNA: TGTGCCAGCAGTTATTCCCAGGCTGGGGCCAACGTCCTGACTTTC.

This clone has only a few counts. The rearrangement uses TRBV7-9 and TRBJ1-1; perhaps TRBD1 as D (5 bases). This CDR3 has 14 amino acids. Trimming removed 11 bases at V and 3 bases at J, with 19 bases between. CDR1 is SEHNR and CDR2 is FQNEAQ in the germline V gene (reference sequence). The CDR3: CAFVRGMGDTEAFF. CDR3 DNA sequence: TGTGCCTTTGTCCGGGGGATGGGCGACACTGAAGCTTTCTTT.

This sequence joins TRBV7-8 and TRBJ2-1; 8 bases line up with TRBD2. Germline assignment: CDR1 SGHVS and CDR2 FQNEAQ. CDR3 size: 16 residues. Trimming cost V 5 bases and J 2 bases; bases outside gene matches: 8. DNA for the CDR3: TGTGCCAGCAGCGTAGGCCCAGCGGGGGCCTACAATGAGCAGTTCTTC. Its translation: CASSVGPAGAYNEQFF.

The CDR3 bases are TGTGCCAGCAGCCGACAGGGGTTGGCGAACACTGAAGCTTTCTTT. Protein sequence: CASSRQGLANTEAFF. This rearrangement joins TRBV5-4 to TRBJ1-1; 8 nucleotides align to TRBD1. V dropped 4 bases and J dropped 1; count of bases not matched to a gene: 6. This CDR3 spans 15 amino acids. CDR1 and CDR2 from the germline V gene are SGHNT and YYREEE (reference sequence). The complete variable domain, with remaining parts taken from reference TRBV5-4 and TRBJ1-1, reads ETGVTQSPTHLIKTRGQQVTLRCSSQSGHNTVSWYQQALGQGPQFIFQYYREEENGRGNFPPRFSGLQFPNYSSELNVNALELDDSALYLCASSRQGLANTEAFFGQGTRLTVV.

The chain is built from TRBV19 and TRBJ2-1; possibly TRBD2 for D (5 bases). The CDR3 is 16 amino acids. Germline CDR1 and CDR2: LNHDA and SQIVND (reference sequence). Trimming took off 7 bases at V and 0 bases at J, with 16 bases between the two ends. Written as DNA, the CDR3 is TGTGCCAGTACCCCCCCGCCCGGGGACTCCTACAATGAGCAGTTCTTC. Translation: CASTPPPGDSYNEQFF.

The chain joins TRBV30 to TRBJ2-2; D is ambiguous. This CDR3 comprises 14 residues. The ends were cut back, 1 base at V and 0 bases at J, with 6 bases in the middle. CDR1 and CDR2 (germline): GTSNPN, SVGIG (reference sequence). The CDR3 spells CAWSASTNTGELFF. DNA of the CDR3: TGTGCCTGGAGTGCATCCACGAACACCGGGGAGCTGTTTTTT. Filled out from reference TRBV30 and TRBJ2-2, the complete variable domain reads SQTIHQWPATLVQPVGSPLSLECTVEGTSNPNLYWYRQAAGRGLQLLFYSVGIGQISSEVPQNLSASRPQDRQFILSSKKLLLSDSGFYLCAWSASTNTGELFFGEGSRLTVL.

The V and J genes are TRBV2 and TRBJ2-3, with TRBD1 matching 7 bases. The CDR3 runs 13 residues. The germline V gene encodes CDR1 SNHLY and CDR2 FYNNEI. The ends lost 5 bases at V and 4 bases at J; junction bases unmatched: 3. The CDR3 region is CASSRQGADTQYF. The CDR3 DNA reads TGTGCCAGCAGTAGACAGGGCGCAGATACGCAGTATTTT.

The DNA of the CDR3 is TGCGCCAGCAGCTTGGCCTTTGATACGCAGTATTTT. The encoded protein is CASSLAFDTQYF. This chain links TRBV5-1 with TRBJ2-3; D is uncertain. The CDR3 runs 12 residues. Germline CDR1 reads SGHRS; CDR2 reads YFSETQ. The ends were cut back, 0 bases at V and 6 bases at J, with 5 bases in the middle.

The chain joins TRBV2 to TRBJ2-1; 10 positions match TRBD2. Unmatched junction bases numbered 9, after V lost 7 bases and J lost 3 bases. The CDR3 runs 16 residues. Germline CDR1 is SNHLY and CDR2 is FYNNEI. The CDR3 here is CASTPIAGGNYNEQFF. The DNA for the CDR3 is TGTGCCAGCACTCCAATAGCGGGAGGCAACTACAATGAGCAGTTCTTC.

This chain links TRBV28 with TRBJ2-2; 8 nucleotides agree with TRBD1. Germline V gene sequence: CDR1 MDHEN, CDR2 SYDVKM. The V gene end was trimmed by 9 bases and the J gene end by 1 base; junction bases not matched to a gene: 10. There are 16 residues in the CDR3. The CDR3 nucleotides are TGTGCCAGTCTCACGCCCGGACAGGGGAACACCGGGGAGCTGTTTTTT. Residues: CASLTPGQGNTGELFF.

The genes are TRBV28 and TRBJ1-5; no firm D call. CDR3 length equals 14 residues. Trimming removed 6 bases from V and 7 bases from J, with 16 bases in between. Germline loops: CDR1 MDHEN, CDR2 SYDVKM. The DNA of the CDR3 is TGTGCCAGCAGCCCCGAGGATGGGTGGCAGCCCCAGCATTTT. It encodes CASSPEDGWQPQHF. Full variable domain (rest looked up from reference TRBV28 and TRBJ1-5): DVKVTQSSRYLVKRTGEKVFLECVQDMDHENMFWYRQDPGLGLRLIYFSYDVKMKEKGDIPEGYSVSREKKERFSLILESASTNQTSMYLCASSPEDGWQPQHFGDGTRLSIL.

This clone was seen only a few times. This chain connects TRBV7-9 to TRBJ2-2; TRBD2 agrees at 7 bases. Germline lookup yields CDR1 SEHNR and CDR2 FQNEAQ (reference sequence). The CDR3 spans 16 residues. J gave up 4 bases and V 2 bases, and 7 bases lay outside the gene matches. The CDR3 reads CASSLTGGYGTGELFF. The CDR3 region has the DNA TGTGCCAGCAGCTTAACCGGGGGGTACGGCACCGGGGAGCTGTTTTTT. The complete variable domain, with remaining parts taken from reference TRBV7-9 and TRBJ2-2, reads DTGVSQNPRHKITKRGQNVTFRCDPISEHNRLYWYRQTLGQGPEFLTYFQNEAQLEKSRLLSDRFSAERPKGSFSTLEIQRTEQGDSAMYLCASSLTGGYGTGELFFGEGSRLTVL.

The chain employs TRBV30 and TRBJ2-3; TRBD2 might be the D (6 bases). Trimming left V 2 bases short and J 3 bases short, with 18 bases between. Germline V CDR1 and CDR2: GTSNPN, SVGIG (reference sequence). The CDR3 has 16 residues. In nucleotides, the CDR3 is TGTGCCTGGAGTTCGCCCCGGAGGGGCGGTACAGATACGCAGTATTTT. This encodes CAWSSPRRGGTDTQYF.

This chain joins TRBV11-2 and TRBJ2-7; TRBD1 matches at 8 bases. From germline, CDR1 is SGHAT and CDR2 FQNNGV. The CDR3 length is 15 residues. With 1 base clipped from V and 4 bases from J, the junction kept 6 bases outside the gene matches. The CDR3 nucleotides read TGTGCCAGCAGCTTAGGATTATACAGGGGGTACGAGCAGTACTTC. Translated: CASSLGLYRGYEQYF.

The gene calls are TRBV5-1 and TRBJ2-3, with 7 bases lining up with TRBD2. The V segment lost 3 bases and the J segment 1 base; nucleotides outside the gene matches: 5. CDR3 length: 15 residues. Germline lookup yields CDR1 SGHRS and CDR2 YFSETQ. CDR3 coding DNA: TGCGCCAGCAGCTCTTGGACTAGGGGCACAGATACGCAGTATTTT. The encoded protein is CASSSWTRGTDTQYF.

This clone has a single count. V gene TRBV4-1 combines with J gene TRBJ1-2, with TRBD1 as a possible D gene (5 bases). V was shortened by 4 bases and J by 4 bases, with 19 bases between the two germline ends. The CDR3 is 16 residues long. Germline V gives CDR1 MGHRA, CDR2 YSYEKL. The CDR3 DNA follows: TGCGCCAGCAGCCCCAGTCCTTCAGGGTCGGGCTATGGCTACACCTTC. Amino acid sequence: CASSPSPSGSGYGYTF.

The V call is TRBV19, the J call TRBJ1-5, with D uncertain. Trimming pared 4 bases from V and 0 bases from J, leaving 10 bases between. Germline V gene sequence: CDR1 LNHDA, CDR2 SQIVND (reference sequence). The CDR3 runs to 15 residues. DNA of the CDR3: TGTGCCAGTAGTAAATACAGAGATAGCAATCAGCCCCAGCATTTT. Its protein product is CASSKYRDSNQPQHF.

This clone turned up a few times. The chain carries TRBV5-5 and TRBJ2-1, with TRBD1 identical over 10 bases. Germline lookup yields CDR1 SGHKS and CDR2 YYEKEE (reference sequence). The ends lost 3 bases at V and 10 bases at J; junction bases unmatched: 7. The length of the CDR3 is 14 residues. The CDR3 coding sequence is TGTGCCAGCAGCTCGGGACAGGGGATGGAGGAGCAGTTCTTC. This translates into CASSSGQGMEEQFF.

DNA of the CDR3: TGCGCCAGCAGCCAAGTGGGACAGAAAGCCACTGAAGCTTTCTTT. It is translated as CASSQVGQKATEAFF. The rearrangement uses TRBV4-3 and TRBJ1-1; the match to TRBD1 covers 7 bases. Germline assignment: CDR1 LGHNA and CDR2 YSLEER. V was clipped by 1 base and J by 4 bases; unmatched bases: 6. This CDR3 is 15 amino acids long.

The chain combines TRBV28 with TRBJ2-3; TRBD1 might be the D (5 bases). The germline V gene encodes CDR1 MDHEN and CDR2 SYDVKM. The V end lost 6 bases, the J end lost 2 bases, and 15 bases lay between the germline ends. The CDR3 is 15 residues long. The CDR3: CASSKPRASTDTQYF. CDR3 DNA: TGTGCCAGCAGCAAACCCAGGGCATCCACAGATACGCAGTATTTT. Drawing the rest from reference TRBV28 and TRBJ2-3, the complete variable domain is DVKVTQSSRYLVKRTGEKVFLECVQDMDHENMFWYRQDPGLGLRLIYFSYDVKMKEKGDIPEGYSVSREKKERFSLILESASTNQTSMYLCASSKPRASTDTQYFGPGTRLTVL.

The chain employs TRBV9 and TRBJ2-7, with a tentative D call TRBD1 (5 bases). The CDR3 has 15 residues. Per germline, CDR1 SGDLS and CDR2 YYNGEE. Trimming stripped 0 bases from V and 4 bases from J, with 14 bases between. In DNA form, the CDR3 reads TGTGCCAGCAGCGTAGGAGGACATTCTTCTTACGAGCAGTACTTC. Translation: CASSVGGHSSYEQYF.

This rearrangement joins TRBV29-1 to TRBJ2-2; D is unclear. CDR3 size: 12 residues. Trimming removed 4 bases at V and 5 bases at J, with 8 bases between. Germline assignment: CDR1 SQVTM and CDR2 ANQGSEA. The DNA of the CDR3 is TGCAGCGTTGTCGAACTTACCGGGGAGCTGTTTTTT. Amino acid sequence: CSVVELTGELFF.

This sequence joins TRBV27 and TRBJ2-2; no firm D call. From germline, CDR1 is MNHEY and CDR2 SMNVEV (reference sequence). This CDR3 has 11 amino acids. Trimming took 8 bases from V and 6 from J, leaving 7 bases between them. CDR3 DNA: TGTGCCAGCGCTAATCCCGGGGAGCTGTTTTTT. Translated: CASANPGELFF.

The V call is TRBV6-6, the J call TRBJ1-3; 7 positions match TRBD1. The CDR3 covers 14 residues. The germline CDR1 and CDR2 sequences are MNHNY and SVGAGI (reference sequence). Trimming took 11 bases from V and 0 from J; bases not matched to a gene: 7. The chain's CDR3 is CAARQGFSGNTIYF. The CDR3 coding sequence is TGTGCCGCTAGACAGGGTTTCTCTGGAAACACCATATATTTT.